This T cell receptor (beta chain) was sequenced during a study of identical twins. Worth noting for this clonotype: No antigen is known for it.

Study-level points and caveats: Twin-shared out-of-frame alpha sequences showed excess low generation probability. Invariant T cells like MAIT and iNKT could partly confound the zero-insertion analyses. Monozygotic twin pairs showed more out-of-frame TCR alpha sharing than models estimated.

The CDR3 totals 14 residues. From germline, CDR1 is PRHDT and CDR2 FYEKMQ (reference sequence). V shed 3 bases, J shed 4 bases, and the junction held 3 bases outside the gene matches. All donors comprised healthy Caucasians. One entry per CDR3 protein, called by TCRdb with MiXCR from the 5' RACE reads. The sample holds about 300,000 distinct CDR3 sequences, 12% seen once. Another study also made use of these data, one on yellow fever vaccine responses in identical twins.

This chain uses TRBV13 with TRBJ2-7; 10 bases match TRBD1. The sequence came from a young woman in good health. Sequencing was done on a sample of CD8+ T cells sorted from blood. CDR3 region: CASSFGQGEYEQYF. CDR3 nucleotides: TGTGCCAGCAGCTTCGGACAGGGGGAATACGAGCAGTACTTC.